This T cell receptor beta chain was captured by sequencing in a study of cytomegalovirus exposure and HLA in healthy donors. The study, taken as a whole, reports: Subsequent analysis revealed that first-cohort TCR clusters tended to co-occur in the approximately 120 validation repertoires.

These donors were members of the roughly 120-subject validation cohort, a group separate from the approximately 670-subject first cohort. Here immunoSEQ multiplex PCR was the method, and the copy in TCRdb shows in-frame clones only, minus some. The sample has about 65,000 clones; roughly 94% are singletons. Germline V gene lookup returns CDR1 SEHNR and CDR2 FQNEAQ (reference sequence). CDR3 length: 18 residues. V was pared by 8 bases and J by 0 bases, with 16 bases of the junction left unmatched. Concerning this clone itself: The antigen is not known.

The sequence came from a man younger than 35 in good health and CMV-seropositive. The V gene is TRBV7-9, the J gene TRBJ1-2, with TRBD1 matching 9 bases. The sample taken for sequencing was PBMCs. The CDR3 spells CASQLVTGGLLANYGYTF. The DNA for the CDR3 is TGTGCCAGCCAATTAGTAACAGGGGGCCTACTTGCTAACTATGGCTACACCTTC.